This is a list of T cell receptor beta chains from one sample in a study of blood T cell repertoires in COVID-19. Measured with immunoSEQ multiplex PCR; TCRdb has only the in-frame clones, and not every one. The table has fewer than 250,000 clones, 70% to 90% seen once. The sample consisted of peripheral blood. These receptors were collected from a woman aged 40 to 49 who had recovered from COVID-19. The CDR3 runs from the conserved cysteine through the conserved F or W. Only some rows state a clone size, as once, few, many or a class for expanded clones.

-	TRBJ2-7	TRBV13	CASSPRQDRGAEQYF
-	TRBJ1-3	TRBV7-9	CASSRSLQANSGNTIYF
-	TRBJ2-5	TRBV5-1	CASSLALLAGYQETQYF
-	TRBJ1-1	TRBV27	CASRWNSGNTEAFF
few	TRBJ1-1	TRBV2	CASSSNRDTEAFF
-	TRBJ2-7	TRBV12-3/TRBV12-4	CASSRQGTYEQYF
few	TRBJ2-7	TRBV27	CASRSTGGIGNEQYF
-	TRBJ2-5	TRBV27	CASRGDRAPQETQYF
-	TRBJ2-1	TRBV30	CAWSLAGGLQFF
-	TRBJ2-5	TRBV3-1/TRBV3-2	CASSLYGTGVQETQYF
-	TRBJ2-2	TRBV30	CARGPLRVNTGELFF
-	TRBJ2-5	TRBV27	CASSLGTAGGTQYF
-	TRBJ2-5	TRBV5-8	CASSFGDRQYQETQYF
-	TRBJ2-1	TRBV4-3	CASSQVGQGYNEQFF
-	TRBJ2-1	TRBV4-2	CASSQDRWGGNEQFF
-	TRBJ1-1	TRBV11-2	CASSFRGLRQAFF
once	TRBJ1-3	TRBV5-6	CASSLVAGANSGNTIYF
-	TRBJ2-7	TRBV4-2	CASSQVAGGPDEQYF
-	TRBJ2-7	TRBV6-2/TRBV6-3	CASSYRGYEQYF
-	TRBJ1-5	TRBV18	CASSGAGGDQPQHF
-	TRBJ2-1	TRBV9	CASSAGQGSYNEQFF
-	TRBJ2-3	TRBV6-2/TRBV6-3	CASSYSTSGRSNDYADTQYF
-	TRBJ1-2	TRBV6-4	CASSDRLRRESLYGYTF
once	TRBJ2-3	TRBV6-2/TRBV6-3	CASSTGLAGTDTQYF
-	TRBJ1-3	TRBV3-1/TRBV3-2	CASSQDRQLSDSGNTIYF
-	TRBJ2-7	TRBV5-8	CASSLGLFAGATYEQYF
-	TRBJ2-3	TRBV7-6	CASSLAGGSTKDTQYF
-	TRBJ1-1	TRBV15	CATSVGGSETEAFF
many	TRBJ1-6	TRBV28	CASSGYQGGRNNSPLHF